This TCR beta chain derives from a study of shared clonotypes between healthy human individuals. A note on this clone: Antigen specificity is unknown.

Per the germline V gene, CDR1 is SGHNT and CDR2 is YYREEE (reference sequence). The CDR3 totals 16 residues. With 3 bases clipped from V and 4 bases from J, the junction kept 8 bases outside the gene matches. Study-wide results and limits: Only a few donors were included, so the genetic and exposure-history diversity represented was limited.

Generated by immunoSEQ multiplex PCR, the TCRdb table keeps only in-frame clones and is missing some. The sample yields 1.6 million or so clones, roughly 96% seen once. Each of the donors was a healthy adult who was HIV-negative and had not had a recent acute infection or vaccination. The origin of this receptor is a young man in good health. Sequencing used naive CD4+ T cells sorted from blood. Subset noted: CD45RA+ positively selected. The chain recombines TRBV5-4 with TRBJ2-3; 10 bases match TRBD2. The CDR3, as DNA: TGTGCCAGCAGCTCCCCTAGCGGGAGTAGTGCAGATACGCAGTATTTT. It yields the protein CASSSPSGSSADTQYF.